These T cell receptor beta chains were read from a single sample in a study of siplizumab effects on memory and regulatory T cells. Assay used: immunoSEQ multiplex PCR; TCRdb lists only in-frame clones, some missing. The data hold tens of thousands of clones, with roughly 90% observed a single time. The sequenced sample was Tregs sorted from blood. The receptor source for this set is a human donor in good health. CDR3s leave out the opening cysteine and the closing phenylalanine or tryptophan.

>TRBV27
ASSLLDRGFGGQF
>TRBV5-1
ASRTTGAGTDTQY
>TRBV18
ASSPGQTYEQY
>TRBV20-1
SAWTGYEQY
>TRBV5-1
ASSQRGDSYNEQF
>TRBV18
ASSPKLQSSYEQY
>TRBV5-5
ASSLRGVGTDTQY
>TRBV11-2
ASSPRDRVDTEAF
>TRBV5-6
ASSLWGLRTGELF
>TRBV15
ATSRDTGGSNQPQH
>TRBV12-5
ASGASDTQY
>TRBV25-1
ASTSGFRNIQY
>TRBV10-3
AIIDETQY
>TRBV2
ASSWGAEGTQY
>TRBV9
ASSVSPFSGDNEQF
>TRBV7-9
ASSFLTSGGQETQY
>TRBV19
ASSIGGGGIAYEQY
>TRBV7-9
ASRHRKVGLYEQY
>TRBV19
ASGTSGGHGTDTQY
>TRBV25-1
ASSESGIRNSPLH
>TRBV9
ASSVAPGLSTGELF
>TRBV19
ASSISLTVGSPLH
>TRBV28
ASSFEGGKIREQY
>TRBV5-4
ASSSLLMSYGYT
>TRBV6-1
ASSATENTEAF
>TRBV7-2
ASRLPSGGAVNEQF
>TRBV29-1
SVGLAGFLDTQY
>TRBV12-5
ASGLVRGVNTEAF
>TRBV7-2
ASSLDRQVRGYT
>TRBV28
ASSLSYQPQH
>TRBV9
ASSPLDRGVTEAF
>TRBV5-1
ASRHPDPPDTQY
>TRBV11-1
ASSVTSGVYGTQY
>TRBV28
ASSILLSGGRNQPQH
>TRBV7-9
ASSLVGYGTYGYT
>TRBV5-6
ASTPPPISPQH
>TRBV6-5
ASSRQGFGYGDQY
>TRBV6-5
ASRVNGRANYGYT
>TRBV4-3
ASSQAPVPSGFRSSTDTQY
>TRBV2
ASSRRQGGTDTQY
>TRBV6-6
ASSAPVGINEQF
>TRBV15
ATSRENQPQH
>TRBV30
AWRDSGSAPLH
>TRBV30
AWRRTNSYNSPLH
>TRBV5-1
ASSLMRQGQETQY
>TRBV4-1
ASSQLAQGEAGANVLT
>TRBV5-6
ASSLDRGNYGYT
>TRBV29-1
SVKGQGVSWYTEAF
>TRBV28
ASSGGLPTSTDTQY
>TRBV19
ATADRHSTDTQY
>TRBV6-5
ASGGTGGTEAF
>TRBV19
ASSIVPRTGTTEAF
>TRBV5-6
ASSLSSVGLTGTQY
>TRBV19
ASQDDNRPYEQY
>TRBV11-2
ASSLQGSSPLH